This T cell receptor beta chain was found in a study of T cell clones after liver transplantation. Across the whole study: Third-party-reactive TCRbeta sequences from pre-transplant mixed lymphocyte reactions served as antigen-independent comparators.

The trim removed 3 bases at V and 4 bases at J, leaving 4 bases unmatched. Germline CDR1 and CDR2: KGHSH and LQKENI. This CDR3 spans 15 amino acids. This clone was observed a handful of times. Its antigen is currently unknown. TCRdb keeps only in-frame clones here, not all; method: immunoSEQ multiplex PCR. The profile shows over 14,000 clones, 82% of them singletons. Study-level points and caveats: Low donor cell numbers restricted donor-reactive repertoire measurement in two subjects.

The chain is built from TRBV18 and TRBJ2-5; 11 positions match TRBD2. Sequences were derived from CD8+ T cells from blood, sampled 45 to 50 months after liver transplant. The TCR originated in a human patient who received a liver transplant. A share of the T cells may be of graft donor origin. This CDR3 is CASSPGLADGETQYF. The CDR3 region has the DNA TGTGCCAGCTCACCGGGACTAGCGGATGGAGAGACCCAGTACTTC.